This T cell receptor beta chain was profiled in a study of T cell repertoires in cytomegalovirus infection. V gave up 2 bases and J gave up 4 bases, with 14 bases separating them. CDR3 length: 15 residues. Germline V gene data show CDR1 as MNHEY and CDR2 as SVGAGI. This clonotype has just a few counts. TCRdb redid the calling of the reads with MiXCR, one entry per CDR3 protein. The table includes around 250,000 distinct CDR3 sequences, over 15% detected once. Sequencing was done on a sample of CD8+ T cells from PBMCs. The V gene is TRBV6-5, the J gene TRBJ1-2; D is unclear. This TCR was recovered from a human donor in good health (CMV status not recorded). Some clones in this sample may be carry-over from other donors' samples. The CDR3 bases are TGTGCCAGCAGTTACGCCGGAGGGAATCTCTATGGCTACACCTTC. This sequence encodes CASSYAGGNLYGYTF.